The 8 T cell receptor beta chains in this list originate from one sample, sequenced in a study of T cell responses to AZD1222 COVID-19 vaccine (dated by TCRdb to about 2021). Library generation was performed with the immunoSEQ multiplex PCR assay. TCRdb's version of the immuneACCESS table is confined to in-frame rearrangements and falls short of the full clone set. An unresolved V gene accounts for under half of the shortfall where checked; the remainder is of unknown origin. This sample's table contains around 140,000 clones. 2% to 2.5% of the sample rests with the top ten. What the time point label conveys for this sample: baseline before first vaccination. Sequencing was done on a sample of peripheral blood. Every receptor here comes from an adult in good health.

This chain uses TRBV10-3 with TRBJ1-1; a possible D gene is TRBD1 (6 bases). Trimming removed 6 bases from V and 7 bases from J, with 18 bases in between. CDR1 ENHRY and CDR2 SYGVKD come from the germline V gene. The CDR3 contains 14 residues. The CDR3 nucleotides are TGTGCCATCAGCCCGAGGGGGGAGAGGTTTGAAGCTTTCTTT. Translated: CAISPRGERFEAFF.

The chain recombines TRBV19 with TRBJ1-5, with 7 bases matching TRBD1. Germline values: CDR1 LNHDA, CDR2 SQIVND (reference sequence). This CDR3 has 13 residues. V was pared by 7 bases and J by 2 bases, with 2 bases of the junction left unmatched. CDR3 region: CASTGQGNQPQHF. The CDR3, as DNA: TGTGCCAGTACCGGACAGGGCAATCAGCCCCAGCATTTT. Supplemented by reference TRBV19 and TRBJ1-5, the full variable domain reads DGGITQSPKYLFRKEGQNVTLSCEQNLNHDAMYWYRQDPGQGLRLIYYSQIVNDFQKGDIAEGYSVSREKKESFPLTVTSAQKNPTAFYLCASTGQGNQPQHFGDGTRLSIL.

The chain couples TRBV11-3 to TRBJ2-3, with D possibly being TRBD1 or TRBD2 (5 bases each). In germline, CDR1 is SGHNT, CDR2 YENEEA. The CDR3 covers 16 residues. V lost 5 bases, J lost 0 bases, and 15 bases lay in between. The chain's CDR3 is CASSTRWGPSTDTQYF. The CDR3 coding sequence is TGTGCCAGCAGCACTAGGTGGGGACCTAGCACAGATACGCAGTATTTT.

V and J are TRBV10-3 and TRBJ1-1; D is undetermined. Germline CDR1 and CDR2: ENHRY and SYGVKD. V was trimmed by 5 bases and J by 4 bases, leaving 11 bases between them. The CDR3 has 13 residues. In nucleotides, the CDR3 is TGTGCCATCAGTCCCCCGGCTGGCACTGAAGCTTTCTTT. This encodes CAISPPAGTEAFF.

The rearrangement links TRBV5-1 to TRBJ1-2; tentatively, D is TRBD1 (5 bases). Trimming shortened V by 0 bases and J by 8 bases, and 11 bases separated the two germline ends. The CDR3 has 13 amino acids. CDR1 and CDR2 from the germline V gene are SGHRS and YFSETQ. The DNA for the CDR3 is TGCGCCAGCAGCTTGGAGGGGTCTTGGGGCTACACCTTC. Protein: CASSLEGSWGYTF.

The J gene is TRBJ1-5, the V gene TRBV5-5; unclear D gene. The CDR3 spans 14 residues. With 4 bases removed from V and 3 bases from J, the gap between germline ends came to 11 bases. CDR1 and CDR2 from the germline V gene are SGHKS and YYEKEE (reference sequence). The CDR3 region has the DNA TGTGCCAGCAGCCAAGGACGGAACAATCAGCCCCAGCATTTT. Protein product: CASSQGRNNQPQHF.

The J gene is TRBJ2-2, the V gene TRBV6-4; TRBD2 matches 9 bases. Germline V gives CDR1 MRHNA, CDR2 SNTAGT. The CDR3 has 15 residues. V dropped 6 bases and J dropped 4; count of bases not matched to a gene: 6. The CDR3 DNA sequence: TGTGCCAGCAGCCCCAGCGGGGGGCCCACCGGGGAGCTGTTTTTT. It is translated as CASSPSGGPTGELFF.

The genes are TRBV30 and TRBJ2-7, with TRBD1 identical over 10 bases. The CDR3 is 15 amino acids. Germline assignment: CDR1 GTSNPN and CDR2 SVGIG (reference sequence). V gave up 1 base and J gave up 0 bases; unmatched junction bases: 3. The CDR3, as DNA: TGTGCCTGGAGTGCGGACAGGGGGGGCTCCTACGAGCAGTACTTC. This sequence encodes CAWSADRGGSYEQYF. The complete variable domain, with remaining parts taken from reference TRBV30 and TRBJ2-7, reads SQTIHQWPATLVQPVGSPLSLECTVEGTSNPNLYWYRQAAGRGLQLLFYSVGIGQISSEVPQNLSASRPQDRQFILSSKKLLLSDSGFYLCAWSADRGGSYEQYFGPGTRLTVT.